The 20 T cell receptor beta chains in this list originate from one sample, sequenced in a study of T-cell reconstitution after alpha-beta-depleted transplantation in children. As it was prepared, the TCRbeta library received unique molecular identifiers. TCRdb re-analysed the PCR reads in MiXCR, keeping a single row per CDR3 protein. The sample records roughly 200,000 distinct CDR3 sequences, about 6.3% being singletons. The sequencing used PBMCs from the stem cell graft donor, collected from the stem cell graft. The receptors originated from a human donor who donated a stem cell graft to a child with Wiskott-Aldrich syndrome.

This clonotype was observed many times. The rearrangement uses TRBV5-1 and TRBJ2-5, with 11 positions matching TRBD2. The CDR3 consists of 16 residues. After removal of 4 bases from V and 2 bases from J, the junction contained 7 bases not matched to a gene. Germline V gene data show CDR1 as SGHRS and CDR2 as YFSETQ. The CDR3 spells CASSQRLAGNQETQYF. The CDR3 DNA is TGCGCCAGCAGCCAAAGACTAGCGGGGAATCAAGAGACCCAGTACTTC.

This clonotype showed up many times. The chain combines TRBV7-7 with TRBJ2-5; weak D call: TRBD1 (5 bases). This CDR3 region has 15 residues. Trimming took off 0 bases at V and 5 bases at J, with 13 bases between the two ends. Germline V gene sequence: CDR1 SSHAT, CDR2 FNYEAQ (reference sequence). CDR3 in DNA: TGTGCCAGCAGCTTAGCAGGGGCCAAACGGGAGACCCAGTACTTC. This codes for CASSLAGAKRETQYF.

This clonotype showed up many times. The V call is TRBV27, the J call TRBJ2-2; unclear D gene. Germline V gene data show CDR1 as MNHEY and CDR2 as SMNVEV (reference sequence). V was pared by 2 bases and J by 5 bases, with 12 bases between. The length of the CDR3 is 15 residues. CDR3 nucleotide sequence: TGTGCCAGCAGTTTAATAGGGTTTGGAACCGGGGAGCTGTTTTTT. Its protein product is CASSLIGFGTGELFF.

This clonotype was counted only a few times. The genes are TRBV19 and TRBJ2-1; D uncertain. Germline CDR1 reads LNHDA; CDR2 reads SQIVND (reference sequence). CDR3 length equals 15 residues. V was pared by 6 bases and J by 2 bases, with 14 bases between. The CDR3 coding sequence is TGTGCCAGTAGACCAGGAGCAACAACCTACAATGAGCAGTTCTTC. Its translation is CASRPGATTYNEQFF.

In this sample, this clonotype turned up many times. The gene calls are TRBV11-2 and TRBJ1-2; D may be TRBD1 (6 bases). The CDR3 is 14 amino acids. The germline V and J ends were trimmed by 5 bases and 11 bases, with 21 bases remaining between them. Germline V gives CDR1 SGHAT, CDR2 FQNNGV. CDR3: CASSITLQGSEYTF. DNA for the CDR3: TGTGCCAGCAGCATTACATTACAGGGATCGGAGTACACCTTC. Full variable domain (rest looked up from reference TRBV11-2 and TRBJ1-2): EAGVAQSPRYKIIEKRQSVAFWCNPISGHATLYWYQQILGQGPKLLIQFQNNGVVDDSQLPKDRFSAERLKGVDSTLKIQPAKLEDSAVYLCASSITLQGSEYTFGSGTRLTVV.

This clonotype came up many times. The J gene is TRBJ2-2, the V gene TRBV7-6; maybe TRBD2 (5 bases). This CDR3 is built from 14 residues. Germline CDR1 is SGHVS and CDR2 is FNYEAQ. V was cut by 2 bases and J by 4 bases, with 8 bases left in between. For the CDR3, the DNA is TGTGCCAGCAGCTTACAGGCGGGCACCGGGGAGCTGTTTTTT. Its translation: CASSLQAGTGELFF.

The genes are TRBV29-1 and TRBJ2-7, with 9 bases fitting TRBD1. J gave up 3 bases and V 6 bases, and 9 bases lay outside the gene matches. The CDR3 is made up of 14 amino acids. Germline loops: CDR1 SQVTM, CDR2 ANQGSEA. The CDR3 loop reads CSVAKGQGSYEQYF. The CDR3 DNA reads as TGCAGCGTGGCAAAGGGACAGGGAAGCTACGAGCAGTACTTC.

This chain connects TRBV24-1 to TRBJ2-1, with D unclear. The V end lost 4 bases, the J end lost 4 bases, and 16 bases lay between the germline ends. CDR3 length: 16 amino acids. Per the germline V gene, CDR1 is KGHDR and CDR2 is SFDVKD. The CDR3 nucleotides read TGTGCCACCAGTGACCCGCGGACCTCACTGTACAATGAGCAGTTCTTC. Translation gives CATSDPRTSLYNEQFF.

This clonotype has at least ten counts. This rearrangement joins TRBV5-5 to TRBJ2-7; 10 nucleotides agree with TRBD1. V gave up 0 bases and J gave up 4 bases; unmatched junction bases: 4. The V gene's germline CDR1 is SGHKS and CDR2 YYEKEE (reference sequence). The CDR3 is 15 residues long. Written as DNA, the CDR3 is TGTGCCAGCAGCTTGGCCGGGACAGGGGCGTACGAGCAGTACTTC. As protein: CASSLAGTGAYEQYF.

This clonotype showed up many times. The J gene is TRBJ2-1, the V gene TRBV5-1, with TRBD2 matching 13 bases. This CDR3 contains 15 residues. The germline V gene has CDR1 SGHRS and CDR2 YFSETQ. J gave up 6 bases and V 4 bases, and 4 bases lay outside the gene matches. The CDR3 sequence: CASSMGLAGTNEQFF. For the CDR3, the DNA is TGCGCCAGCAGCATGGGACTAGCGGGGACCAATGAGCAGTTCTTC.

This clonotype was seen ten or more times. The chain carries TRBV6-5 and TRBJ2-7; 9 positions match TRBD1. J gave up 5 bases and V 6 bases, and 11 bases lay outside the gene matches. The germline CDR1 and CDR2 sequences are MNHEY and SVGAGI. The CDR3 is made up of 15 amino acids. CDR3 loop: CASRGRDRDGNEQYF. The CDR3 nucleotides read TGTGCCAGCAGGGGTAGGGACAGGGATGGCAACGAGCAGTACTTC.

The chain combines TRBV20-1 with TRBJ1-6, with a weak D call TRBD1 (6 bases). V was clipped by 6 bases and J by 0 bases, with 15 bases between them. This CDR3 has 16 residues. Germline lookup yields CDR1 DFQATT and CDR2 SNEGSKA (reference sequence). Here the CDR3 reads CSAYDRISSYNSPLHF. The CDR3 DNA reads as TGCAGTGCCTATGACAGGATAAGCTCCTATAATTCACCCCTCCACTTT.

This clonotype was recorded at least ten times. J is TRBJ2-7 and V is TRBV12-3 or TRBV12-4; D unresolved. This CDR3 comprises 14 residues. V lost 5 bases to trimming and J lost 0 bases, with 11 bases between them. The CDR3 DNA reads TGTGCCAGCAGTCCCAAAGAGAGCTCCTACGAGCAGTACTTC. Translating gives CASSPKESSYEQYF.

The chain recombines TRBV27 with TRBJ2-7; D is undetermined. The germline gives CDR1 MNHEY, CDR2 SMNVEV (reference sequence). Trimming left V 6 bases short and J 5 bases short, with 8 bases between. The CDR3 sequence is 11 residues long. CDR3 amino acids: CASRQQNEQYF. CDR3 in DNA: TGTGCCAGCAGACAGCAAAACGAGCAGTACTTC.

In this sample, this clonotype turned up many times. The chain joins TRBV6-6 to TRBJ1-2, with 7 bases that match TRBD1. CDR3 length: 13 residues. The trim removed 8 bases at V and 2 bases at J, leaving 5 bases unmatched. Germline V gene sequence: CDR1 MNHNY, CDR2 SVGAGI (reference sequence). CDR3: CASQGGGNYGYTF. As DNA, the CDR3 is TGTGCCAGCCAGGGGGGGGGGAACTATGGCTACACCTTC.

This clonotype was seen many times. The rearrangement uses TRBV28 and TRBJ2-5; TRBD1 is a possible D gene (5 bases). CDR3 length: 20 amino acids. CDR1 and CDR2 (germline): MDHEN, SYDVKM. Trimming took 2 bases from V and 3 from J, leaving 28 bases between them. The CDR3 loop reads CASSLSWGRANRNPKETQYF. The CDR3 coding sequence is TGTGCCAGCAGTTTAAGTTGGGGCAGGGCAAACCGTAACCCAAAAGAGACCCAGTACTTC.

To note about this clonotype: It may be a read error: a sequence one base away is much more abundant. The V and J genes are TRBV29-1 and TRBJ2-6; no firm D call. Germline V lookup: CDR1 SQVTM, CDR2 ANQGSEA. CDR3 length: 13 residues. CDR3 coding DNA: TGCATCGCCTATAACTCTGGGGCCAACGTCCTGACTTTC. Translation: CIAYNSGANVLTF.

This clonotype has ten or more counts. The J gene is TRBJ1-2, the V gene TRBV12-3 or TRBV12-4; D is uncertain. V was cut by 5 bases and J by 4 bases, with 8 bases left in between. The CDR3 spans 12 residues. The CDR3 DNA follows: TGTGCCAGCAGTCAAGGAACCTATGGCTACACCTTC. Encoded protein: CASSQGTYGYTF.

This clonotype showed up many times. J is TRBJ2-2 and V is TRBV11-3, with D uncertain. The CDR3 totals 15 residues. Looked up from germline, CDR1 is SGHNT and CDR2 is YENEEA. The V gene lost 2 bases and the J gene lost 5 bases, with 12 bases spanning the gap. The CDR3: CASSLQETGTGELFF. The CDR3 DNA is TGTGCCAGCAGCTTACAGGAGACTGGGACCGGGGAGCTGTTTTTT.

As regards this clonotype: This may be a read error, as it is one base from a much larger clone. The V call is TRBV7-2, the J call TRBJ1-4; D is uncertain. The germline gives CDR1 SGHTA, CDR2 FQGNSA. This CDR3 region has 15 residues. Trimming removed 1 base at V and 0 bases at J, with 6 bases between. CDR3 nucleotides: TGTGCCAGCAGCTTAGTGTTTGCAACTAATGAAAAACTGTTTTTT. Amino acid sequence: CASSLVFATNEKLFF.